This T cell receptor beta chain was sequenced in a study of CD8 T cells in ankylosing spondylitis. Study-level findings and limits: Disease-linked clones were reportedly significantly enriched in matched ankylosing spondylitis synovial fluid. In ankylosing spondylitis blood, a motif of eight highly homologous TCR beta variants appeared characteristic.

One entry per CDR3 protein, called by TCRdb with MiXCR from the 5' RACE reads. The top ten hold approximately 5.5% of the sample, which has about 92,000 distinct CDR3 sequences, just under 9% seen once. In its sample, this clonotype was seen a few times. The antigen is undetermined. Germline assignment: CDR1 SGHRS and CDR2 YFSETQ. The V segment lost 0 bases and the J segment 3 bases; nucleotides outside the gene matches: 4. CDR3 length: 15 residues. This chain links TRBV5-1 with TRBJ2-7; 9 bases are a match to TRBD2. What was sequenced was blood, either unsorted or a sorted T cell fraction (not recorded which). The receptor was isolated from a male donor with ankylosing spondylitis or in good health (not recorded which). The CDR3 DNA is TGCGCCAGCAGCTTGGACCTAGCGGGGAGCTACGAGCAGTACTTC. Encoded protein: CASSLDLAGSYEQYF. Looking up the rest from reference TRBV5-1 and TRBJ2-7 gives the full variable domain: KAGVTQTPRYLIKTRGQQVTLSCSPISGHRSVSWYQQTPGQGLQFLFEYFSETQRNKGNFPGRFSGRQFSNSRSEMNVSTLELGDSALYLCASSLDLAGSYEQYFGPGTRLTVT.